The source of this TCR beta chain is a study of cytomegalovirus exposure and HLA in healthy donors. This clone was seen only once. Antigen: not known. Study outcomes and limitations: A missense DCLRE1C variant was associated with V- and J-gene trimming of TCR beta chains in a later analysis, and an independent cohort replicated the association. There were under 200 TCR beta chains listed as cytomegalovirus-associated.

In germline, CDR1 is LNHDA, CDR2 SQIVND (reference sequence). CDR3 size: 16 residues. The V end lost 5 bases, the J end lost 3 bases, and 19 bases lay between the germline ends. Primers included in the PCR were 60 Vbeta and 13 Jbeta primers. Assay used: immunoSEQ multiplex PCR; TCRdb lists only in-frame clones, some missing. The sample has about 93,000 clones, about four fifths seen once; the top ten hold 3.8%. Each donor's status was that of a healthy bone marrow donor. The genes are TRBV19 and TRBJ1-1; D is uncertain. Sequencing was carried out using PBMCs. The sequence came from a man aged 45-60 years in good health and CMV-seronegative. CDR3 in DNA: TGTGCCAGTAGTCCGACTTCCGGACGAGGGCACACTGAAGCTTTCTTT. Its translation is CASSPTSGRGHTEAFF. Variable domain in full (rest from reference TRBV19 and TRBJ1-1): DGGITQSPKYLFRKEGQNVTLSCEQNLNHDAMYWYRQDPGQGLRLIYYSQIVNDFQKGDIAEGYSVSREKKESFPLTVTSAQKNPTAFYLCASSPTSGRGHTEAFFGQGTRLTVV.